The rows below give T cell receptor beta chains drawn from one sample of a study of blood T cell repertoires in COVID-19. TCRdb keeps only in-frame clones here, not all; method: immunoSEQ multiplex PCR. The sample has 240,000 or so clones, 88% seen once; the top ten hold 0.99%. The sample consisted of peripheral blood. These receptor sequences come from a woman aged 40 to 50 who had recovered from COVID-19. Each CDR3 is given with its conserved first and last residue. The D gene is left open where the match is weak. The listing skips clone size in some rows; elsewhere it reads once, few, many or a size class.

D gene,clone size,V gene,J gene,CDR3 DNA,CDR3 protein
.,.,TRBV20-1,TRBJ2-1,TGCAGTGCCCCCACTCGCGATGAGCAGTTCTTC,CSAPTRDEQFF
TRBD1,.,TRBV30,TRBJ1-6,TGTGCCTGGAGTGTAGAGGGGGCCACTTCACCCCTCCACTTT,CAWSVEGATSPLHF
TRBD1,.,TRBV3-1/TRBV3-2,TRBJ2-2,TGTGCCAGCAGCCGACAGGGGATCACCGGGGAGCTGTTTTTT,CASSRQGITGELFF
.,once,TRBV7-3,TRBJ2-1,TGTGCCAGCAGCAGAGGCCAGGGAAGGGACAATGAGCAGTTCTTC,CASSRGQGRDNEQFF
.,.,TRBV6-5,TRBJ2-2,TGTGCCAGCATCGGATCGACACACACCGGGGAGCTGTTTTTT,CASIGSTHTGELFF
.,.,TRBV7-9,TRBJ2-7,TGTGCCAGCAGCTTAGTGGAGACCAAACCCTCCTACGAGCAGTACTTC,CASSLVETKPSYEQYF
TRBD1,.,TRBV5-5,TRBJ1-1,TGTGCCAGCAGCCGAGAGGGGACAGGCCTCCCCACTGAAGCTTTCTTT,CASSREGTGLPTEAFF
.,.,TRBV5-4,TRBJ2-7,TGTGCCAGCAGCCCTGAGGCGGCCGGGGGCGAGCAGTACTTC,CASSPEAAGGEQYF
TRBD1,.,TRBV6-5,TRBJ1-3,TGTGCCAGCAACAGGGGGCCTGGAAACACCATATATTTT,CASNRGPGNTIYF
.,.,TRBV4-3,TRBJ2-7,TGCGCCAGCAGCCAAGATGGGGGCGGAACCCCCTACGAGCAGTACTTC,CASSQDGGGTPYEQYF
.,.,TRBV30,TRBJ1-6,TGTGCCTGGAGGGCCGACAGCCACCAACTCCACTTT,CAWRADSHQLHF
TRBD1,once,TRBV9,TRBJ2-1,TGTGCCAGCAGCCCCAGGGACAGGGGCCTCAATGAGCAGTTCTTC,CASSPRDRGLNEQFF
TRBD1,.,TRBV5-5,TRBJ2-7,TGTGCCAGCAGCCTGGTGGGACAGGGGGCCTCCGAGCAGTACTTC,CASSLVGQGASEQYF
.,.,TRBV18,TRBJ2-2,TGTGCCAGCTCACCACCGACAGGACCCAGGGAGCTGTTTTTT,CASSPPTGPRELFF
TRBD2,once,TRBV5-1,TRBJ2-1,TGCGCCAGCAGCTGGGGACTAGCGGGAAGGTCCTACAATGAGCAGTTCTTC,CASSWGLAGRSYNEQFF
.,.,TRBV19,TRBJ1-1,TGTGCCAGTAGTCCCACAGGGTGGAACACTGAAGCTTTCTTT,CASSPTGWNTEAFF
TRBD1,.,TRBV28,TRBJ1-1,TGTGCCAGCCGGGGGGGGACAGGGCTGAGGTGGGGCACTGAAGCTTTCTTT,CASRGGTGLRWGTEAFF
TRBD1,once,TRBV18,TRBJ2-3,TGTGCCAGCTCCCCACAGGGGTGGGGTGGCACAGATACGCAGTATTTT,CASSPQGWGGTDTQYF
.,.,TRBV5-1,TRBJ2-3,TGCGCCAGCAGCCCGGACAGCCACACAGATACGCAGTATTTT,CASSPDSHTDTQYF
.,.,TRBV4-3,TRBJ1-1,TGCGCCAGCAGCCCCCAGGGTAACACTGAAGCTTTCTTT,CASSPQGNTEAFF
TRBD1,.,TRBV7-2,TRBJ1-4,TGTGCCAGCAGACAAACAGGGGGCGCTTGGGAAAAACTGTTTTTT,CASRQTGGAWEKLFF
.,.,TRBV9,TRBJ2-1,TGTGCCAGCAGCGTTGCTCCCCCGGGCAATGAGCAGTTCTTC,CASSVAPPGNEQFF
.,.,TRBV19,TRBJ2-1,TGTGCCAGTAGTACAACAGTGGGCTCCTACAATGAGCAGTTCTTC,CASSTTVGSYNEQFF
TRBD1,.,TRBV4-3,TRBJ2-3,TGCGCCAGCAGCCGGACAGGCGACGGGGATACGCAGTATTTT,CASSRTGDGDTQYF
.,once,TRBV29-1,TRBJ2-3,TGCAGCGTTGAAGAGGGGCCGGGCCCGGATACGCAGTATTTT,CSVEEGPGPDTQYF
.,.,TRBV10-3,TRBJ2-3,TGTGCCATCAGTGAATGGGGCAAAGGGGCAGATACGCAGTATTTT,CAISEWGKGADTQYF
.,.,TRBV19,TRBJ1-1,TGTGCCAGTAGCCGGCCGGGTCGGGGCACTGAAGCTTTCTTT,CASSRPGRGTEAFF
TRBD2,.,TRBV9,TRBJ2-1,TGTGCCAGCAGCGTTGGTGGCGGGGGCTACAATGAGCAGTTCTTC,CASSVGGGGYNEQFF
TRBD1,.,TRBV6-2/TRBV6-3,TRBJ2-7,TGTGCCAGCAGTTACCGACCGAGGGGGCTCCGCGAGCAGTACTTC,CASSYRPRGLREQYF
.,.,TRBV6-5,TRBJ2-2,TGTGCCAGCACCCCTCAACTGACCGGGGAGCTGTTTTTT,CASTPQLTGELFF
.,.,TRBV7-9,TRBJ1-2,TGTGCCAGCAGAACGACAGGACCCCCTAACTATGGCTACACCTTC,CASRTTGPPNYGYTF
TRBD2,.,TRBV9,TRBJ2-3,TGTGCCAGCAGCGGTAGCGGGAGGGCCAGAATGGGAGATACGCAGTATTTT,CASSGSGRARMGDTQYF
.,.,TRBV30,TRBJ2-5,TGTGCCTGGAGTGGGAGGGGTGGGAAAGAGACCCAGTACTTC,CAWSGRGGKETQYF
TRBD2,.,TRBV10-3,TRBJ2-1,TGTGCCATCAGGAACACTAGCGGGAGTTATGAGCAGTTCTTC,CAIRNTSGSYEQFF
.,.,TRBV7-2,TRBJ2-7,TGTGCCAGCAGCTTACCGGGACTCGGCTCCTACGAGCAGTACTTC,CASSLPGLGSYEQYF
.,.,TRBV7-9,TRBJ2-7,TGTGCCAGCAGCCCCCGGACAGTCACCTACGAGCAGTACTTC,CASSPRTVTYEQYF
.,.,TRBV29-1,TRBJ1-1,TGCAGCGTTGGGCCCCCTCTTACGAACACTGAAGCTTTCTTT,CSVGPPLTNTEAFF
.,once,TRBV9,TRBJ1-6,TGTGCCAGCAGCCCGAGACGGCAGGTCTATAATTCACCCCTCCACTTT,CASSPRRQVYNSPLHF
TRBD1,few,TRBV5-5,TRBJ1-1,TGTGCCAGCACCGCGACAGGGTTGGTCACTGAAGCTTTCTTT,CASTATGLVTEAFF
.,.,TRBV30,TRBJ1-5,TGTGCCTGGAGTTGGGGGGTGGGTCAGCCCCAGCATTTT,CAWSWGVGQPQHF
TRBD1,.,TRBV4-3,TRBJ1-6,TGCGCCAGCAGCCAGGGTCGGCAGGGGGCTAATTCACCCCTCCACTTT,CASSQGRQGANSPLHF
.,.,TRBV19,TRBJ1-2,TGTGCCAGTAGTATAAGGGCAGGGGACCTCTATGGCTACACCTTC,CASSIRAGDLYGYTF
TRBD1,.,TRBV3-1/TRBV3-2,TRBJ1-1,TGTGCCAGCAGCCCAGGGGGGCGCAAAAGGTGGACTGAAGCTTTCTTT,CASSPGGRKRWTEAFF
.,.,TRBV6-7,TRBJ2-1,TGTGCCAGCAGTCGAAGCGGTCCGAGCTCCTACAATGAGCAGTTCTTC,CASSRSGPSSYNEQFF
.,once,TRBV29-1,TRBJ2-3,TGCAGCGTTGCGGCAGATACGCAGTATTTT,CSVAADTQYF
.,.,TRBV5-6,TRBJ2-4,TGTGCCAGCAGCTTGGGGACTTGGGAGTACTTC,CASSLGTWEYF
.,.,TRBV7-2,TRBJ2-5,TGTGCCAGCAGCTTATCGAGTGGTCAAGAGACCCAGTACTTC,CASSLSSGQETQYF
.,once,TRBV10-3,TRBJ1-1,TGTGCCATCAGTGAGTCGATCGGCACAGGCGCTGAAGCTTTCTTT,CAISESIGTGAEAFF
TRBD1,.,TRBV7-9,TRBJ1-2,TGTGCCAGCAGCCCCCGGACAGGGAGCTCCTATGGCTACACCTTC,CASSPRTGSSYGYTF
.,.,TRBV25-1,TRBJ1-1,TGTGCCACCCGGGGGTCCCTAGCTGAAGCTTTCTTT,CATRGSLAEAFF
TRBD1,.,TRBV10-2,TRBJ1-2,TGCGCCAGCAGTGAGGGACAGGGGATTTGGGACTATGGCTACACCTTC,CASSEGQGIWDYGYTF
.,.,TRBV6-5,TRBJ1-1,TGTGCCAGCAGCCACGGGAGACCCAACACTGAAGCTTTCTTT,CASSHGRPNTEAFF
TRBD2,.,TRBV7-2,TRBJ2-1,TGTGCCAGCAGCTTGACTAGCGGATTTAATGAGCAGTTCTTC,CASSLTSGFNEQFF
TRBD1,.,TRBV29-1,TRBJ2-7,TGCAGCGCCCAGGGGGGGGACAGGGGAGGCGACGAGCAGTACTTC,CSAQGGDRGGDEQYF
TRBD1,.,TRBV10-3,TRBJ1-5,TGTGCCATCAGTGCGGGGGACAGGGGCAATCAGCCCCAGCATTTT,CAISAGDRGNQPQHF